The 2 T cell receptor beta chains below come from one sample, sequenced in a study of cytomegalovirus exposure and HLA in healthy donors. PCR employed 60 Vbeta and 13 Jbeta primers. Sequencing was performed with immunoSEQ multiplex PCR; in TCRdb, only in-frame clones are kept and a portion is missing. This sample's table has 60,000 to 80,000 clones. Sequencing used PBMCs. The receptors were sampled from a man in his forties or fifties in good health and CMV-seronegative.

J is TRBJ1-2 and V is TRBV28, with D unclear. V lost 5 bases, J lost 3 bases, and 16 bases lay in between. Germline values: CDR1 MDHEN, CDR2 SYDVKM. The CDR3 is made up of 15 amino acids. The CDR3 sequence is CASSVYSVAYYGYTF. CDR3 in DNA: TGTGCCAGCAGTGTATACTCGGTAGCCTACTATGGCTACACCTTC.

The V and J genes are TRBV4-3 and TRBJ2-1, with 8 bases that match TRBD1. Trimming took 2 bases from V and 10 from J; bases not matched to a gene: 10. This CDR3 region has 15 residues. From germline, CDR1 is LGHNA and CDR2 YSLEER. The CDR3 nucleotides are TGCGCCAGCAGCCAAACGACAGGGGACTGGAACGAGCAGTTCTTC. Residues: CASSQTTGDWNEQFF.